Below, one TCR beta chain is given with its context. Its antigen has not been determined. Qualities for individual bases were not recorded, and no much larger clone is one base off. This specimen belongs to a study of blood T cell repertoires in COVID-19 (dated by TCRdb to about 2020). General notes on the study: Samples from collaborators originated in the United States, Italy and Spain and spanned both the acute and convalescent phases of COVID-19. The prospective study material was composed of cDNA or gDNA derived from T cells, B-cell-depleted T cells, or PBMCs. Deeply sampled blood TCRbeta repertoires from subjects exposed to, actively infected with, or recovered from COVID-19 were included in the dataset. The repertoires were released in a freely available public database intended as a resource for research on the immune response to SARS-CoV-2. Samples came from the ongoing ImmuneRACE study (first 160 participants) plus 1,254 subjects from 6 global collaborators. Sample metadata almost always included a de-identified subject ID, COVID-19 status, age in years and sex. Where HLA class I and class II types were available, the types were taken from metadata supplied by the sample provider, not from assay-based typing. On the study overall, not on this receptor specifically: Clinical and demographic metadata were provided uncurated, with the amount varying by source and participant.

V loses 2 bases, J loses 7 bases, and the germline ends lie 14 bases apart. Including the terminal cysteine and phenylalanine, the CDR3 comprises 13 residues. CDR3 DNA only is kept here, 39 bases in frame from base 1. As encoded in the germline V gene (reference sequence), CDR1 is GTSNPN while CDR2 is SVGIG. TCRbeta CDR3 regions were amplified from genomic DNA by means of the immunoSEQ Assay, a bias-controlled multiplex PCR. The paper's processing steps were these. Nucleated cell counts per sample were estimated from amplification of reference gene primers within the assay. To quantify the absolute abundance of each unique TCRbeta CDR3 rearrangement, sequence reads were collapsed and filtered. Productive Simpson clonality was computed per sample as the square root of Simpson's diversity index over productive rearrangements. TCRdb took this table from immuneACCESS and kept in-frame rearrangements with V and J called. Such tables lack part of the clones; where checked against another copy, unresolved V genes explain under half of the gap, and the rest is unexplained. The DNA gave D and trimming, while V, J and clone size come from that table. Counted in this sample were fewer than 200,000 clones; roughly 90% of them appeared once. The leading ten clones occupy roughly 20% of the sample.

Each collaborating institution followed its own protocols to collect whole blood in K2EDTA tubes. Collaborator samples were shipped for TCRbeta analysis as frozen whole blood, isolated PBMCs, or DNA extracted from either sample type. Sequenced: peripheral blood. The V and J segments used are TRBV30 and TRBJ2-5; too little of a D gene remains to name it. This clonotype was obtained from a man between 65 and 85 years old with active or convalescent COVID-19. In nucleotide form, the sequence is TGTGCCTGGAGTCCCCTAGTGGGTTGGACCCAGTACTTC. The encoded protein is CAWSPLVGWTQYF.